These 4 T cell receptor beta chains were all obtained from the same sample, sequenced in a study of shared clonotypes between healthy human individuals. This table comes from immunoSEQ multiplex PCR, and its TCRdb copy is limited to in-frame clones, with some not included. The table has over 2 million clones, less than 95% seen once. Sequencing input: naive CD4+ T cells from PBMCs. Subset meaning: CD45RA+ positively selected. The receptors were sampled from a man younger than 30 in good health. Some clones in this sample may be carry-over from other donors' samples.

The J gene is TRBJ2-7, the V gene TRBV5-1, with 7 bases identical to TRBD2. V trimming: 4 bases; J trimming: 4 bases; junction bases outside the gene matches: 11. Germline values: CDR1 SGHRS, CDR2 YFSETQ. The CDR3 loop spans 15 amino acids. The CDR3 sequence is CASSGGGLPNYEQYF. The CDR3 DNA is TGCGCCAGCAGCGGCGGGGGACTGCCTAATTACGAGCAGTACTTC.

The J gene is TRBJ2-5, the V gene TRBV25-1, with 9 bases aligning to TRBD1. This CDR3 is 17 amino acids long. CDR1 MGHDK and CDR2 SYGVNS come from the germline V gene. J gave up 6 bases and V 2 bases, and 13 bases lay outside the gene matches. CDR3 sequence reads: CASSELQGQGRKKTQYF. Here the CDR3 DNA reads TGTGCCAGCAGTGAACTCCAGGGACAGGGAAGGAAAAAGACCCAGTACTTC.

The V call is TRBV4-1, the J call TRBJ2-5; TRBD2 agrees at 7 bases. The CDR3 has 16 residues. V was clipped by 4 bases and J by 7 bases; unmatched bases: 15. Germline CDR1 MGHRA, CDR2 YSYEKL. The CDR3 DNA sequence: TGCGCCAGCAGCCCCAAGGGAGACCAGCGGGGTGGGACCCAGTACTTC. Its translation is CASSPKGDQRGGTQYF.

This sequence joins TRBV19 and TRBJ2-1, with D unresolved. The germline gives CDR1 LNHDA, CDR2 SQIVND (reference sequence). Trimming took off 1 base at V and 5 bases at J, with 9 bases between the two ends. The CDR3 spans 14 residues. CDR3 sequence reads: CASSIGRLNNEQFF. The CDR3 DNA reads TGTGCCAGTAGTATAGGGCGGCTCAACAATGAGCAGTTCTTC.